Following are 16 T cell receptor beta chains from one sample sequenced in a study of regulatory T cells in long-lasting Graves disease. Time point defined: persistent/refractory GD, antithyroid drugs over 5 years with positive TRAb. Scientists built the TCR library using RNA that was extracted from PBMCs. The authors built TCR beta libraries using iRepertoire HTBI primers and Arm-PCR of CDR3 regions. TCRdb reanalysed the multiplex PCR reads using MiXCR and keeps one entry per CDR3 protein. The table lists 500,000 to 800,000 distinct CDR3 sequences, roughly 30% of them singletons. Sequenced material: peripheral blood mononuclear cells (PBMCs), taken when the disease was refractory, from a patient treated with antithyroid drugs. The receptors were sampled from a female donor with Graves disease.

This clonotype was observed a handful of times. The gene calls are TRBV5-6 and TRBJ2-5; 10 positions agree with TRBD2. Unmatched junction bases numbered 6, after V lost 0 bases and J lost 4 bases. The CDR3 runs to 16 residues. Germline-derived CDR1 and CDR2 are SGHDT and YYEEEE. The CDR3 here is CASSLAFIAGGETQYF. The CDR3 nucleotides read TGTGCCAGCAGCTTGGCCTTCATAGCGGGAGGAGAGACCCAGTACTTC.

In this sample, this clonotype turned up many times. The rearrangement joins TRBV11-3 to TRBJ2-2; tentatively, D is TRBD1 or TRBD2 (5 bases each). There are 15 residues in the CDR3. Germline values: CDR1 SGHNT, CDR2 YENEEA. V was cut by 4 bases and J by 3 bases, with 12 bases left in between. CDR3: CASSSSGTDTGELFF. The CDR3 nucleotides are TGTGCCAGCAGCTCGTCTGGGACGGACACCGGGGAGCTGTTTTTT.

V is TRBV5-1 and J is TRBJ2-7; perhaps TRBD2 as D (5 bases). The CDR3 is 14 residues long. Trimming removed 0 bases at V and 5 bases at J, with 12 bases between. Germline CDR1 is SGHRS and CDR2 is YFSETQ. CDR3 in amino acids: CASSLEGRGNEQYF. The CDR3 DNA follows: TGCGCCAGCAGCTTGGAAGGGAGAGGCAACGAGCAGTACTTC.

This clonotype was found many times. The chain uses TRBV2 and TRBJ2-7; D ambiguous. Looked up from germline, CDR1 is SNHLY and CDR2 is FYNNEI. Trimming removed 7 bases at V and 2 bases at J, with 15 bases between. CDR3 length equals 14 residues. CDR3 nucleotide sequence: TGTGCCAGCACTACTACCGTGTTTACCTACGAGCAGTACTTC. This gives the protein CASTTTVFTYEQYF. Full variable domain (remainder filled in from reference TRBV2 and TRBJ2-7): EPEVTQTPSHQVTQMGQEVILRCVPISNHLYFYWYRQILGQKVEFLVSFYNNEISEKSEIFDDQFSVERPDGSNFTLKIRSTKLEDSAMYFCASTTTVFTYEQYFGPGTRLTVT.

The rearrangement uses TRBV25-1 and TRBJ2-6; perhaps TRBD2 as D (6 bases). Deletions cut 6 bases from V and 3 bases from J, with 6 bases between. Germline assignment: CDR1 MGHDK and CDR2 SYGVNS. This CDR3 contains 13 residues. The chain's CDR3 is CASRGGGANVLTF. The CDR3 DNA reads TGTGCCAGCAGGGGAGGTGGGGCCAACGTCCTGACTTTC.

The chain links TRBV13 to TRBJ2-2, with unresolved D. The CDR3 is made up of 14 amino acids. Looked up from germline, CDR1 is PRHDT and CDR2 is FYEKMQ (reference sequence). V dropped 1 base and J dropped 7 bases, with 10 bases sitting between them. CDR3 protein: CASSLALNGGELFF. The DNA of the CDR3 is TGTGCCAGCAGCTTAGCCCTCAATGGCGGGGAGCTGTTTTTT.

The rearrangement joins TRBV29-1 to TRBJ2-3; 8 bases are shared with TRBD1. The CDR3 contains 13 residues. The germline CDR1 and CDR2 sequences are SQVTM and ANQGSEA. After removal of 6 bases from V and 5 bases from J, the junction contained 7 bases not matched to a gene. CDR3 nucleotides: TGCAGCGTGACAGGGGTTGAGGGAGATACGCAGTATTTT. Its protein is CSVTGVEGDTQYF.

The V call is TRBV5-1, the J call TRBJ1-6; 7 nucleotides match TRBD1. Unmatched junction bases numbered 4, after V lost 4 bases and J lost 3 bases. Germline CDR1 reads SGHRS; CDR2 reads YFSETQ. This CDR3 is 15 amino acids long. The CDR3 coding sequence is TGCGCCAGCAGCAAAGGACAGGACTATAATTCACCCCTCCACTTT. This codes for CASSKGQDYNSPLHF. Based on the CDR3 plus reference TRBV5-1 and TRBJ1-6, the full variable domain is KAGVTQTPRYLIKTRGQQVTLSCSPISGHRSVSWYQQTPGQGLQFLFEYFSETQRNKGNFPGRFSGRQFSNSRSEMNVSTLELGDSALYLCASSKGQDYNSPLHFGNGTRLTVT.

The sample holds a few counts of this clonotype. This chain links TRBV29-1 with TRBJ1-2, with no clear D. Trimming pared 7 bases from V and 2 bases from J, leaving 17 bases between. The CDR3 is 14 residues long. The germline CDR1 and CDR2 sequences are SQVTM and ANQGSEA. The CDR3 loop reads CSAGRNGRNYGYTF. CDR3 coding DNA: TGCAGCGCCGGCCGGAACGGACGAAACTATGGCTACACCTTC.

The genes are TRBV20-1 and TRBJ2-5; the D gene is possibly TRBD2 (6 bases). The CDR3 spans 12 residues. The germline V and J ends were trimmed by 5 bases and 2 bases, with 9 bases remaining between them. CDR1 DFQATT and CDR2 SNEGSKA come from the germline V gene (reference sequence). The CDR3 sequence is CSAWGLQETQYF. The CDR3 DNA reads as TGCAGTGCTTGGGGACTTCAAGAGACCCAGTACTTC.

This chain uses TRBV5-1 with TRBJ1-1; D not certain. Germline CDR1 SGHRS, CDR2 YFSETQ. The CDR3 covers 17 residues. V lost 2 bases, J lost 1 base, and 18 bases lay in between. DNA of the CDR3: TGCGCCAGCAGCTTAAGGGCGGCGGAAAAATCGAACACTGAAGCTTTCTTT. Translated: CASSLRAAEKSNTEAFF.

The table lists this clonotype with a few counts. CDR3 DNA: TGTGCCAGCAGCCAAGGGGTCAGCCAAGAGACCCAGTACTTC. Its protein product is CASSQGVSQETQYF. The V call is TRBV3-1, the J call TRBJ2-5; D unclear. The germline CDR1 and CDR2 sequences are LGHDT and YNNKEL (reference sequence). The CDR3 has 14 residues. Between the trimmed V and J ends, which lost 1 base and 1 base, there was a span of 7 bases.

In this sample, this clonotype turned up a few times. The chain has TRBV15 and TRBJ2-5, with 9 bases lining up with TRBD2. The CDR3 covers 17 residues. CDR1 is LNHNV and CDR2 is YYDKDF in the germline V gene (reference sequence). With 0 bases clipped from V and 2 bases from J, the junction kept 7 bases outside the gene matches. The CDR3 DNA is TGTGCCACCAGCAGAGAGTCTCCTAGCGGGAATCAAGAGACCCAGTACTTC. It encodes CATSRESPSGNQETQYF.

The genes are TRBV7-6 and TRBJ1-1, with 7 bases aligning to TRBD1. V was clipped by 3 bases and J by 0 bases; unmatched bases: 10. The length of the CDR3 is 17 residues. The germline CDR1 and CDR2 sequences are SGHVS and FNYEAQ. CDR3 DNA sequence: TGTGCCAGCAGCTTTGGGCCCGCGGGGACAGTGAACACTGAAGCTTTCTTT. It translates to CASSFGPAGTVNTEAFF. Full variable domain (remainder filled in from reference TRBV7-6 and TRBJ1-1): GAGVSQSPRYKVTKRGQDVALRCDPISGHVSLYWYRQALGQGPEFLTYFNYEAQQDKSGLPNDRFSAERPEGSISTLTIQRTEQRDSAMYRCASSFGPAGTVNTEAFFGQGTRLTVV.

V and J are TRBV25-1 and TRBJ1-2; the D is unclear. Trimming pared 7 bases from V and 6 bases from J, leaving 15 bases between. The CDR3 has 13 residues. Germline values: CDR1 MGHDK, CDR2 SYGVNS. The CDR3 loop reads CASNSFGRDGYTF. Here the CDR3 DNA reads TGTGCCAGCAATTCATTCGGGCGGGATGGCTACACCTTC.

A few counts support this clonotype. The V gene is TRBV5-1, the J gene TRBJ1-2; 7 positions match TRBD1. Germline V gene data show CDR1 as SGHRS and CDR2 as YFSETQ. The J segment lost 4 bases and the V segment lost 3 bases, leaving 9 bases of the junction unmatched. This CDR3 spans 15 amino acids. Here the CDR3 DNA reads TGCGCCAGCAGCTCAACGACAGGGACTTTCTATGGCTACACCTTC. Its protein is CASSSTTGTFYGYTF.